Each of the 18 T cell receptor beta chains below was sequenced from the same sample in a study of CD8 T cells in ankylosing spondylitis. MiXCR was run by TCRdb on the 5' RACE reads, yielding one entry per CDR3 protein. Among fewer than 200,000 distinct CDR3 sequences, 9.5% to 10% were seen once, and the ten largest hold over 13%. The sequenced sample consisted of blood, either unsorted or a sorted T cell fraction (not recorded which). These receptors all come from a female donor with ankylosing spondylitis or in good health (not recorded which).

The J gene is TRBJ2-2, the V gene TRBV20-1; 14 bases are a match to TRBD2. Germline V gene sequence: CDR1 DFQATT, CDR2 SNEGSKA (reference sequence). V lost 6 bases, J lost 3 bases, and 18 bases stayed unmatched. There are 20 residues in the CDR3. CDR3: CSARDPGTSGSGWDTGELFF. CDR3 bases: TGCAGTGCCCGCGATCCCGGGACTAGCGGGAGCGGGTGGGACACCGGGGAGCTGTTTTTT.

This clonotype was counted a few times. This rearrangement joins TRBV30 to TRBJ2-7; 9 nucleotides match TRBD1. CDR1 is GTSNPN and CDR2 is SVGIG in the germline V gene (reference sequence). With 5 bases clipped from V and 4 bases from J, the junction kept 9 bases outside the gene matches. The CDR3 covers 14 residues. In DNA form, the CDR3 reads TGTGCCTGGGCTATGGGACAGGGAGGGTACGAGCAGTACTTC. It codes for CAWAMGQGGYEQYF.

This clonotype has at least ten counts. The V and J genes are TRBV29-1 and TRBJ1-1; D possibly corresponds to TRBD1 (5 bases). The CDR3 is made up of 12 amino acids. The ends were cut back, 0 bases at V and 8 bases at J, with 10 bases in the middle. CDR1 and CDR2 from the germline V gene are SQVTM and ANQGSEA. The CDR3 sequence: CSVEDGTQEAFF. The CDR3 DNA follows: TGCAGCGTTGAAGATGGGACGCAGGAAGCTTTCTTT.

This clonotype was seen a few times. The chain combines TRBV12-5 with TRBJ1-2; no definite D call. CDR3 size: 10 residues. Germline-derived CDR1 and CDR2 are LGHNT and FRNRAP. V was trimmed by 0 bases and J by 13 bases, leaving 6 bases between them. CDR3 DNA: TGTGCTAGTGGTTTGGTACACTTCACCTTC. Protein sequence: CASGLVHFTF.

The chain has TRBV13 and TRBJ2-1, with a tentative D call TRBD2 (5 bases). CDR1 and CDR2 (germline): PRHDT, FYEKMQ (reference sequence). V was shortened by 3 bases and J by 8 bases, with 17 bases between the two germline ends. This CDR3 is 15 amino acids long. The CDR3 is CASSFRAVGRDEQFF. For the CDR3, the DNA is TGTGCCAGCAGCTTCCGGGCCGTAGGGCGGGATGAGCAGTTCTTC.

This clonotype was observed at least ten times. CDR3 amino acids: CASSYELNTEAFF. The DNA of the CDR3 is TGTGCCAGCAGTTACGAGTTGAACACTGAAGCTTTCTTT. The chain links TRBV6-2 or TRBV6-3 to TRBJ1-1, with no clear D. Trimming removed 2 bases from V and 0 bases from J, with 4 bases in between. Germline V gives CDR1 MNHEY, CDR2 SVGEGT. CDR3 length: 13 amino acids.

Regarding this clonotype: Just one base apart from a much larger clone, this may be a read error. The CDR3 DNA reads TGTGCCAGCGCAGGGTTGAACACTGAAGCTTTCTTT. It is translated as CASAGLNTEAFF. The chain couples TRBV6-2 or TRBV6-3 to TRBJ1-1; D is perhaps TRBD1 (5 bases). Per the germline V gene, CDR1 is MNHEY and CDR2 is SVGEGT. The CDR3 consists of 12 residues. V was trimmed by 8 bases and J by 0 bases, leaving 7 bases between them.

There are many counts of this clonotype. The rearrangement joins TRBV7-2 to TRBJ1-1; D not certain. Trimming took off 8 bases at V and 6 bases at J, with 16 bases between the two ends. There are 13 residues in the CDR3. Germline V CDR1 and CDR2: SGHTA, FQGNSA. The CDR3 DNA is TGTGCCAGCCGCCTCCCCCCCACGGCTGAAGCTTTCTTT. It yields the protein CASRLPPTAEAFF.

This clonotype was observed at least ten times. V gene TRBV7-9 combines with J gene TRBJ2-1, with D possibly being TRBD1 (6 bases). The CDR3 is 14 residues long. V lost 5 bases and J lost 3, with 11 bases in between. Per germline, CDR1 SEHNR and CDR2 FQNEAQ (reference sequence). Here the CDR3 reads CASSPEGDYNEQFF. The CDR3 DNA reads TGTGCCAGCAGCCCTGAGGGGGACTACAATGAGCAGTTCTTC.

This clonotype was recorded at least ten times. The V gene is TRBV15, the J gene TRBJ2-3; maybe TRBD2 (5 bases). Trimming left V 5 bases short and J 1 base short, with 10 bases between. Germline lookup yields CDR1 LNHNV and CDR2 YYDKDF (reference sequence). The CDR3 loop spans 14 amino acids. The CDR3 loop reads CATSDVSGTDTQYF. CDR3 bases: TGTGCCACCAGCGACGTTAGCGGCACAGATACGCAGTATTTT.

The CDR3 DNA reads TGTGCCAGCAGTAATCGGGGAGCCTACGAGCAGTACTTC. Its protein product is CASSNRGAYEQYF. The genes are TRBV27 and TRBJ2-7; D is perhaps TRBD2 (5 bases). Trimming took off 5 bases at V and 2 bases at J, with 10 bases between the two ends. Per the germline V gene, CDR1 is MNHEY and CDR2 is SMNVEV (reference sequence). The CDR3 has 13 residues.

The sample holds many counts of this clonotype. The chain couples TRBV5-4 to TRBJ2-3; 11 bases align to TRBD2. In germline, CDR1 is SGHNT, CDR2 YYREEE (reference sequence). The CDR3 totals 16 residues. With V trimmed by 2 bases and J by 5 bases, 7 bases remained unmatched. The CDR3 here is CASSFGSGRAGDTQYF. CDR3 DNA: TGTGCCAGCAGCTTTGGTAGCGGGAGGGCCGGAGATACGCAGTATTTT.

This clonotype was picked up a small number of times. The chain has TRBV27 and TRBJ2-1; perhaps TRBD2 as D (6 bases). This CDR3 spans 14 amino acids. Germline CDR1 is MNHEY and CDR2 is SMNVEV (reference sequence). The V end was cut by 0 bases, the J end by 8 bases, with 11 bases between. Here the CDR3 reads CASSLSIGEDEQFF. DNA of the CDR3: TGTGCCAGCAGTTTATCGATAGGGGAGGATGAGCAGTTCTTC.

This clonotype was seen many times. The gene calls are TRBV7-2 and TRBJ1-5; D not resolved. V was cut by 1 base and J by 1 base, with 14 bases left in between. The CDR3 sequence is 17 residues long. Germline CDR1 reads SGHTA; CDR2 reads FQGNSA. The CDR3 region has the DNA TGTGCCAGCAGCTTAGGGAGTGGGTTTTCCAGCAATCAGCCCCAGCATTTT. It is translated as CASSLGSGFSSNQPQHF.

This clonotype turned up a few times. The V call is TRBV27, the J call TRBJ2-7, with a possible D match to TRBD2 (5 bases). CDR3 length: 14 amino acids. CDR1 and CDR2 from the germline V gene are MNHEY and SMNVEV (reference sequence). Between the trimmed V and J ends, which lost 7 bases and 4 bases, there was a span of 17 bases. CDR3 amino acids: CASKIVTNHYEQYF. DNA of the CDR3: TGTGCCAGCAAGATCGTGACTAACCATTACGAGCAGTACTTC.

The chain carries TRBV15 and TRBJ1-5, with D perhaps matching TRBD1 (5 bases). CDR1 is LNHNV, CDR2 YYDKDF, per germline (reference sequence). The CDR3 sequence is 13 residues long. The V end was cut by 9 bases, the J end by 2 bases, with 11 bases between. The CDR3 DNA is TGTGCCACGGGGCGGTCCCGCAATCAGCCCCAGCATTTT. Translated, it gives CATGRSRNQPQHF.

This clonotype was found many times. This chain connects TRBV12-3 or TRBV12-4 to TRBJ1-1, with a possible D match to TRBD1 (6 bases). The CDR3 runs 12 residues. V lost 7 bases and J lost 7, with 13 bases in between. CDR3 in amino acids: CASTTGGLEAFF. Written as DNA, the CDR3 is TGTGCCAGCACCACGGGGGGGCTTGAAGCTTTCTTT.

The DNA for the CDR3 is TGTGCCAGCAGTTACGTGCAGGCCGGTGGGAACACTGAAGCTTTCTTT. Its translation is CASSYVQAGGNTEAFF. The chain joins TRBV6-5 to TRBJ1-1; D unclear. CDR1 and CDR2 (germline): MNHEY, SVGAGI. Trimming pared 2 bases from V and 1 base from J, leaving 14 bases between. The CDR3 has 16 residues.